The rows below give T cell receptor beta chains drawn from one sample of a study of OX40 agonist ivuxolimab in advanced cancers. Sequencing used immunoSEQ multiplex PCR; TCRdb keeps in-frame clones, though not all of them. The repertoire includes roughly 77,000 clones, about 84% of them detected once, and 0.5% to 0.65% sits in the top ten. Sequenced material: CD4+ or CD8+ T cells sorted from blood, taken in a trial of the OX40 agonist ivuxolimab. These TCRs come from an adult with an advanced solid tumor such as melanoma, head and neck, liver or kidney cancer. The CDR3 runs from the conserved cysteine through the conserved F or W. The D gene is left open where the match is weak. Rows give clone size only sometimes, using once, few, many, or a class for an expanded clone.

v_gene: TRBV11-2; d_gene: .; j_gene: TRBJ2-1; abundance: .; CDR3aa: CASSPLRGLYNEQFF; CDR3nt: TGTGCCAGCAGCCCACTTCGGGGGCTCTACAATGAGCAGTTCTTC
v_gene: TRBV15; d_gene: .; j_gene: TRBJ2-1; abundance: .; CDR3aa: CATSRDGPQRRQFF; CDR3nt: TGTGCCACCAGCAGGGACGGGCCCCAGCGTAGGCAGTTCTTC
v_gene: TRBV11-2; d_gene: TRBD2; j_gene: TRBJ2-5; abundance: .; CDR3aa: CASSWGLAGDQETQYF; CDR3nt: TGTGCCAGCAGCTGGGGACTAGCGGGGGACCAAGAGACCCAGTACTTC
v_gene: TRBV7-7; d_gene: .; j_gene: TRBJ1-1; abundance: .; CDR3aa: CASSLAANTEAFF; CDR3nt: TGTGCTAGCAGCTTAGCTGCGAACACTGAAGCTTTCTTT
v_gene: TRBV30; d_gene: .; j_gene: TRBJ2-1; abundance: .; CDR3aa: CAWNREREQFF; CDR3nt: TGTGCCTGGAATCGGGAGCGTGAGCAGTTCTTC
v_gene: TRBV7-9; d_gene: TRBD2; j_gene: TRBJ2-3; abundance: .; CDR3aa: CAAGGGTDTQYF; CDR3nt: TGTGCTGCCGGGGGGGGCACAGATACGCAGTATTTT
v_gene: TRBV2; d_gene: .; j_gene: TRBJ2-5; abundance: .; CDR3aa: CASSVSLGPETQYF; CDR3nt: TGTGCCAGCAGTGTGAGTTTGGGTCCCGAGACCCAGTACTTC
v_gene: TRBV5-1; d_gene: .; j_gene: TRBJ1-1; abundance: .; CDR3aa: CASSASGLNTEAFF; CDR3nt: TGCGCCAGCAGTGCCTCGGGGCTAAACACTGAAGCTTTCTTT
v_gene: TRBV6-5; d_gene: TRBD1; j_gene: TRBJ1-1; abundance: .; CDR3aa: CASSRQGEIGTEAFF; CDR3nt: TGTGCCAGCAGTCGACAGGGCGAGATTGGGACTGAAGCTTTCTTT
v_gene: TRBV5-1; d_gene: .; j_gene: TRBJ2-3; abundance: .; CDR3aa: CASSPGTMGNTQYF; CDR3nt: TGCGCCAGCAGCCCCGGGACCATGGGAAATACGCAGTATTTT
v_gene: TRBV27; d_gene: .; j_gene: TRBJ2-3; abundance: .; CDR3aa: CASNKNDRAPSTDTQYF; CDR3nt: TGTGCCAGCAACAAAAACGACAGAGCCCCTAGCACAGATACGCAGTATTTT
v_gene: TRBV11-3; d_gene: .; j_gene: TRBJ2-1; abundance: once; CDR3aa: CASSLGVGSGYSSYNEQFF; CDR3nt: TGTGCCAGCAGCTTAGGTGTCGGTTCCGGATACAGCTCCTACAATGAGCAGTTCTTC
v_gene: TRBV28; d_gene: TRBD1; j_gene: TRBJ2-2; abundance: .; CDR3aa: CASSLSDRGILELFF; CDR3nt: TGTGCCAGCAGTTTATCCGACAGGGGGATTCTAGAGCTGTTTTTT
v_gene: TRBV7-3; d_gene: .; j_gene: TRBJ2-7; abundance: .; CDR3aa: CASSRGPQGYEQYF; CDR3nt: TGTGCCAGCAGCCGAGGCCCCCAGGGTTACGAGCAGTACTTC
v_gene: TRBV2; d_gene: .; j_gene: TRBJ2-3; abundance: .; CDR3aa: CASKTRYTDTQYF; CDR3nt: TGTGCCAGCAAGACAAGATACACAGATACGCAGTATTTT
v_gene: TRBV19; d_gene: .; j_gene: TRBJ2-2; abundance: .; CDR3aa: CASNWLPAPNTGELFF; CDR3nt: TGTGCCAGTAATTGGTTGCCAGCCCCAAACACCGGGGAGCTGTTTTTT
v_gene: TRBV15; d_gene: .; j_gene: TRBJ2-3; abundance: .; CDR3aa: CATSRYTDTQYF; CDR3nt: TGTGCCACCAGCAGATACACAGATACGCAGTATTTT
v_gene: TRBV19; d_gene: .; j_gene: TRBJ2-7; abundance: once; CDR3aa: CASQGSGSYEQYF; CDR3nt: TGTGCCAGTCAGGGCTCGGGTTCCTACGAGCAGTACTTC
v_gene: TRBV6-1; d_gene: .; j_gene: TRBJ1-4; abundance: few; CDR3aa: CASRGATGFNEKLFF; CDR3nt: TGTGCCAGCAGGGGGGCGACAGGTTTTAATGAAAAACTGTTTTTT
v_gene: TRBV14; d_gene: .; j_gene: TRBJ1-6; abundance: .; CDR3aa: CASSQLAGATYNSPLHF; CDR3nt: TGTGCCAGCAGCCAATTGGCGGGGGCAACCTATAATTCACCCCTCCACTTT
v_gene: TRBV7-2; d_gene: .; j_gene: TRBJ1-5; abundance: .; CDR3aa: CASSLAGANQPQHF; CDR3nt: TGTGCCAGCAGCTTAGCGGGGGCAAATCAGCCCCAGCATTTT
v_gene: TRBV5-1; d_gene: TRBD2; j_gene: TRBJ2-7; abundance: .; CDR3aa: CASSRRGLAGGDSYEQYF; CDR3nt: TGCGCCAGCAGCCGACGCGGACTAGCGGGAGGAGACTCCTACGAGCAGTACTTC
v_gene: TRBV19; d_gene: TRBD2; j_gene: TRBJ2-3; abundance: .; CDR3aa: CASSIEGTSGGTDTQYF; CDR3nt: TGTGCCAGTAGTATAGAGGGGACTAGCGGGGGCACAGATACGCAGTATTTT
v_gene: TRBV5-4; d_gene: TRBD2; j_gene: TRBJ2-3; abundance: few; CDR3aa: CASKGDGKRGDTQYF; CDR3nt: TGTGCCAGCAAGGGAGATGGGAAGCGGGGGGATACGCAGTATTTT
v_gene: TRBV6-5; d_gene: .; j_gene: TRBJ2-7; abundance: .; CDR3aa: CASRPQQGAYEQYF; CDR3nt: TGTGCCAGCAGGCCTCAACAGGGAGCCTACGAGCAGTACTTC
v_gene: TRBV9; d_gene: .; j_gene: TRBJ1-5; abundance: .; CDR3aa: CASSVDPVSNQPQHF; CDR3nt: TGTGCCAGCAGCGTAGACCCCGTTAGCAATCAGCCCCAGCATTTT
v_gene: TRBV27; d_gene: TRBD1; j_gene: TRBJ1-1; abundance: .; CDR3aa: CASRPGTVNTEAFF; CDR3nt: TGTGCCAGCAGGCCCGGGACAGTGAACACTGAAGCTTTCTTT
v_gene: TRBV19; d_gene: .; j_gene: TRBJ2-1; abundance: .; CDR3aa: CASSRVGYNEQFF; CDR3nt: TGTGCCAGTAGCCGCGTTGGCTACAATGAGCAGTTCTTC
v_gene: TRBV2; d_gene: .; j_gene: TRBJ2-6; abundance: .; CDR3aa: CASSESRAGANVLTF; CDR3nt: TGTGCCAGCAGTGAGAGCAGGGCTGGGGCCAACGTCCTGACTTTC
v_gene: TRBV5-1; d_gene: TRBD1; j_gene: TRBJ2-7; abundance: .; CDR3aa: CASRTGQGSEQYF; CDR3nt: TGCGCCAGCAGGACGGGACAGGGGTCCGAGCAGTACTTC
v_gene: TRBV27; d_gene: .; j_gene: TRBJ1-4; abundance: .; CDR3aa: CASSPLPGMYVNEKLFF; CDR3nt: TGTGCCAGCAGTCCTCTACCAGGAATGTACGTAAATGAAAAACTGTTTTTT
v_gene: TRBV2; d_gene: .; j_gene: TRBJ1-4; abundance: .; CDR3aa: CASCLVREKLFF; CDR3nt: TGTGCCAGCTGCCTAGTCCGTGAAAAACTGTTTTTT
v_gene: TRBV27; d_gene: .; j_gene: TRBJ1-5; abundance: .; CDR3aa: CASSLWGRMGNQPQHF; CDR3nt: TGTGCCAGCAGTTTATGGGGAAGGATGGGCAATCAGCCCCAGCATTTT
v_gene: TRBV5-1; d_gene: TRBD2; j_gene: TRBJ2-7; abundance: .; CDR3aa: CASSYALAGAYEQYF; CDR3nt: TGCGCCAGCAGCTACGCACTAGCGGGGGCCTACGAGCAGTACTTC
v_gene: TRBV6-4; d_gene: .; j_gene: TRBJ2-7; abundance: few; CDR3aa: CASSDSDPHYEQYF; CDR3nt: TGTGCCAGCAGTGACTCGGACCCCCACTACGAGCAGTACTTC
v_gene: TRBV28; d_gene: TRBD2; j_gene: TRBJ2-1; abundance: .; CDR3aa: CASSYRLAGVSEQFF; CDR3nt: TGTGCCAGCAGTTATAGACTAGCGGGGGTGAGTGAGCAGTTCTTC
v_gene: TRBV28; d_gene: TRBD2; j_gene: TRBJ2-5; abundance: .; CDR3aa: CASSSRPGGEGETQYF; CDR3nt: TGTGCCAGCAGCTCTCGACCCGGGGGGGAAGGAGAGACCCAGTACTTC
v_gene: TRBV28; d_gene: .; j_gene: TRBJ2-4; abundance: .; CDR3aa: CASDSVGEAKNIQYF; CDR3nt: TGTGCCAGCGACTCGGTCGGGGAAGCCAAAAACATTCAGTACTTC
v_gene: TRBV6-1; d_gene: TRBD2; j_gene: TRBJ2-3; abundance: .; CDR3aa: CASRAGGNTDTQYF; CDR3nt: TGTGCCAGCAGAGCGGGGGGGAACACAGATACGCAGTATTTT
v_gene: TRBV4-3; d_gene: .; j_gene: TRBJ2-7; abundance: .; CDR3aa: CASSQEEGGYEQYF; CDR3nt: TGCGCCAGCAGCCAAGAGGAGGGGGGGTACGAGCAGTACTTC
v_gene: TRBV2; d_gene: TRBD1; j_gene: TRBJ1-2; abundance: few; CDR3aa: CASSATGNYGYTF; CDR3nt: TGTGCCAGCAGCGCGACAGGGAACTATGGCTACACCTTC
v_gene: TRBV4-3; d_gene: TRBD1; j_gene: TRBJ2-3; abundance: once; CDR3aa: CASSQETGGADTQYF; CDR3nt: TGCGCCAGCAGCCAAGAGACAGGGGGGGCAGATACGCAGTATTTT
v_gene: TRBV15; d_gene: TRBD2; j_gene: TRBJ2-5; abundance: .; CDR3aa: CATSRGSGGALGTQYF; CDR3nt: TGTGCCACCAGCAGAGGAAGCGGGGGGGCGTTAGGGACCCAGTACTTC
v_gene: TRBV5-1; d_gene: .; j_gene: TRBJ1-4; abundance: .; CDR3aa: CASSLEGGGTNEKLFF; CDR3nt: TGCGCCAGCAGCTTGGAAGGAGGGGGAACTAATGAAAAACTGTTTTTT
v_gene: TRBV5-6; d_gene: .; j_gene: TRBJ2-3; abundance: once; CDR3aa: CASSFRGGLRTDTQYF; CDR3nt: TGTGCCAGCAGCTTTAGGGGGGGCCTCCGCACAGATACGCAGTATTTT
v_gene: TRBV5-1; d_gene: TRBD2; j_gene: TRBJ2-3; abundance: .; CDR3aa: CASSTSGSTDTQYF; CDR3nt: TGCGCCAGCAGTACTAGCGGGAGCACAGATACGCAGTATTTT
v_gene: TRBV6-5; d_gene: TRBD1; j_gene: TRBJ1-1; abundance: .; CDR3aa: CASRQQGSEAFF; CDR3nt: TGTGCCAGCAGACAACAGGGGAGTGAAGCTTTCTTT
v_gene: TRBV27; d_gene: .; j_gene: TRBJ1-3; abundance: .; CDR3aa: CASSLAGAGNTIYF; CDR3nt: TGTGCCAGCAGTTTAGCGGGGGCTGGAAACACCATATATTTT
v_gene: TRBV7-9; d_gene: .; j_gene: TRBJ1-1; abundance: once; CDR3aa: CASSSGGYTEAFF; CDR3nt: TGTGCCAGCAGCTCGGGGGGTTACACTGAAGCTTTCTTT